This note documents a single T cell receptor beta chain sequence. TCRdb reanalysed the 5' RACE reads using MiXCR and keeps one entry per CDR3 protein. Of 400,000 to 600,000 distinct CDR3 sequences listed, 20% to 25% were seen once; the top ten hold roughly 0.5%. This entry is derived from a study of identical twins. The CDR3 extends over 15 amino acids. CDR1 is KGHSY, CDR2 FQNENV, per germline. Losses at the gene ends were 0 bases for V and 2 bases for J; bases not matched to a gene: 3. Separately, the same data were catalogued under a study of yellow fever vaccine responses in identical twins.

This sequence joins TRBV16 and TRBJ2-5; 7 positions agree with TRBD1. The material sequenced was CD4+ T cells sorted from blood. The sequence was obtained from a woman between 18 and 29 years old in good health. The CDR3 protein is CASSQSGTVQETQYF. CDR3 DNA: TGTGCCAGCAGCCAATCGGGGACAGTTCAAGAGACCCAGTACTTC. Supplemented by reference TRBV16 and TRBJ2-5, the full variable domain reads GEEVAQTPKHLVRGEGQKAKLYCAPIKGHSYVFWYQQVLKNEFKFLISFQNENVFDETGMPKERFSAKCLPNSPCSLEIQATKLEDSAVYFCASSQSGTVQETQYFGPGTRLLVL.